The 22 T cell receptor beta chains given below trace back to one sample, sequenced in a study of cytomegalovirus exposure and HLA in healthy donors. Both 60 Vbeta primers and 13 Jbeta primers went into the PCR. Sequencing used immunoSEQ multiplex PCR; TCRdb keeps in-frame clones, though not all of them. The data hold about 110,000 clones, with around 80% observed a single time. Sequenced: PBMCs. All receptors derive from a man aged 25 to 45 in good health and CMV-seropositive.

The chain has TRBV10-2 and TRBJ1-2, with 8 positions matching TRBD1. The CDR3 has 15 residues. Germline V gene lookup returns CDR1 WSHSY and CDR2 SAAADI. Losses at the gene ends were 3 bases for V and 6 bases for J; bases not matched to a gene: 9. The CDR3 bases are TGCGCCAGCAGTGAATGGACAGGGAGGAAGGATGGCTACACCTTC. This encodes CASSEWTGRKDGYTF.

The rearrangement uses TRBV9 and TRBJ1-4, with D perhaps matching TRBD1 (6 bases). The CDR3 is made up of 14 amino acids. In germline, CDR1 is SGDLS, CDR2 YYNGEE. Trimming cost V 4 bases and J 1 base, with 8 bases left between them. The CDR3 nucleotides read TGTGCCAGCAGCAAGACAGGAACTAATGAAAAACTGTTTTTT. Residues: CASSKTGTNEKLFF.

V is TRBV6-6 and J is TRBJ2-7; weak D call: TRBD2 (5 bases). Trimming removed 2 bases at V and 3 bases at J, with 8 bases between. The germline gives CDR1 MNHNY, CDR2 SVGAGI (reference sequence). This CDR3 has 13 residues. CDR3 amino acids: CASSYGSGYEQYF. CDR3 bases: TGTGCCAGCAGTTACGGCAGCGGCTACGAGCAGTACTTC.

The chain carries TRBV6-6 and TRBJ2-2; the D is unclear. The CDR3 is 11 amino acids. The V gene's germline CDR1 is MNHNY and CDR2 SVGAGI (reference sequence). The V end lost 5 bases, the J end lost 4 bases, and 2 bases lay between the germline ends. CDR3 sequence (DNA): TGTGCCAGCAGTCTCACCGGGGAGCTGTTTTTT. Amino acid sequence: CASSLTGELFF.

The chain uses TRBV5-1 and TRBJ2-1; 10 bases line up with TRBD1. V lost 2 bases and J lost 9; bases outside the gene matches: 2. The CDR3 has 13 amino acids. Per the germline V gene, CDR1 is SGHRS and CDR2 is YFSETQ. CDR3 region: CASSFRDRGEQFF. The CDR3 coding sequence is TGCGCCAGCAGCTTCCGGGACAGGGGTGAGCAGTTCTTC.

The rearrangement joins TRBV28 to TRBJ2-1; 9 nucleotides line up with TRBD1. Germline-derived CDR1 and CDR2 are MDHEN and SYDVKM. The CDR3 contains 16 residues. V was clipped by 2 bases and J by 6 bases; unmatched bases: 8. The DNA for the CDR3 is TGTGCCAGCAGTTTACGAGGGACAGGGTGGGGCAATGAGCAGTTCTTC. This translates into CASSLRGTGWGNEQFF.

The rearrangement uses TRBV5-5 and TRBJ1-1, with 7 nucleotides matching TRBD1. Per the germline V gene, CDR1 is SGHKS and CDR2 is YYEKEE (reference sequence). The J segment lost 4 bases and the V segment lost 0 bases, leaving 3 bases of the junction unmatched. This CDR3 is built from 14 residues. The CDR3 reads CASSLAPGGTEAFF. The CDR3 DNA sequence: TGTGCCAGCAGCTTGGCCCCAGGGGGCACTGAAGCTTTCTTT.

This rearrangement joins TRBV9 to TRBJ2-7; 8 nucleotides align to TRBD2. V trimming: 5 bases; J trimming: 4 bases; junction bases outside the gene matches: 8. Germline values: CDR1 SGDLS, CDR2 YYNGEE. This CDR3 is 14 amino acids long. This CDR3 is CASSPGLAGYEQYF. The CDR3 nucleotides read TGTGCCAGCAGTCCTGGACTAGCCGGGTACGAGCAGTACTTC.

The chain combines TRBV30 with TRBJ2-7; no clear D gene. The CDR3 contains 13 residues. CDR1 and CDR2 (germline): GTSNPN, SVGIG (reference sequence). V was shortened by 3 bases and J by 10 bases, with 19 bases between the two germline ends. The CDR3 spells CAWSRPPSTYQYF. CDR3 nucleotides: TGTGCCTGGAGCAGACCCCCTTCGACTTATCAGTACTTC. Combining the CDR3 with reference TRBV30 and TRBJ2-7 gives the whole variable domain SQTIHQWPATLVQPVGSPLSLECTVEGTSNPNLYWYRQAAGRGLQLLFYSVGIGQISSEVPQNLSASRPQDRQFILSSKKLLLSDSGFYLCAWSRPPSTYQYFGPGTRLTVT.

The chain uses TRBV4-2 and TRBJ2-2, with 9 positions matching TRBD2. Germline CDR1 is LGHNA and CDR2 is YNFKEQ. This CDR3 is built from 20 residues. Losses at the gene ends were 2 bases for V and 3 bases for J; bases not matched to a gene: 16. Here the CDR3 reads CASSQSLRKSGGPYTGELFF. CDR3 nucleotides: TGTGCCAGCAGCCAATCGCTTCGTAAGAGCGGGGGGCCCTACACCGGGGAGCTGTTTTTT.

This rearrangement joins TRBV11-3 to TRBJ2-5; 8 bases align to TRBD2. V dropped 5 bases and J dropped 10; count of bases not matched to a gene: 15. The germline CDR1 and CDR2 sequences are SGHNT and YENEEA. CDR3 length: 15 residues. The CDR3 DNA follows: TGTGCCAGCAGCCCACTAGCGGCCATTTCGGGTGTCCAGTACTTC. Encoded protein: CASSPLAAISGVQYF.

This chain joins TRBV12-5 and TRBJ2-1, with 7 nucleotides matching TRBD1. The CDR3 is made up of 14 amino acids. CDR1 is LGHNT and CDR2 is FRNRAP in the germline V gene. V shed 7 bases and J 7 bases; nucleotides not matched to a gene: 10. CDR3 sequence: CASALDRIWNEQFF. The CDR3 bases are TGTGCTAGTGCCTTGGACAGGATCTGGAATGAGCAGTTCTTC.

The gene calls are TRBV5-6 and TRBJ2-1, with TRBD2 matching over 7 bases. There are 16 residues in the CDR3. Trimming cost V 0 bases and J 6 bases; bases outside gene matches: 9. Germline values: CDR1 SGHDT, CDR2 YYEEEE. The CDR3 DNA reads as TGTGCCAGCAGCTTGGGCGGGAGCTTTAGTTTCAATGAGCAGTTCTTC. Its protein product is CASSLGGSFSFNEQFF. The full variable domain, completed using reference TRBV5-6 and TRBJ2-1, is DAGVTQSPTHLIKTRGQQVTLRCSPKSGHDTVSWYQQALGQGPQFIFQYYEEEERQRGNFPDRFSGHQFPNYSSELNVNALLLGDSALYLCASSLGGSFSFNEQFFGPGTRLTVL.

DNA for the CDR3: TGTGCCAGCAGTGCGGGACAGCTCTATGGCTACACCTTC. Amino acids: CASSAGQLYGYTF. The chain couples TRBV6-1 to TRBJ1-2; TRBD1 matches 7 bases. There are 13 residues in the CDR3. Germline V gene sequence: CDR1 MNHNS, CDR2 SASEGT. The J segment lost 4 bases and the V segment lost 4 bases, leaving 3 bases of the junction unmatched.

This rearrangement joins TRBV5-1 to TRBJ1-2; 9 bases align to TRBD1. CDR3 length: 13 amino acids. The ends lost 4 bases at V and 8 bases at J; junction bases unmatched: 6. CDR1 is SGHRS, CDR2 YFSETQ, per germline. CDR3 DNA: TGCGCCAGCAGCAGTAACAGGGGGCAAGGCTACACCTTC. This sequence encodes CASSSNRGQGYTF.

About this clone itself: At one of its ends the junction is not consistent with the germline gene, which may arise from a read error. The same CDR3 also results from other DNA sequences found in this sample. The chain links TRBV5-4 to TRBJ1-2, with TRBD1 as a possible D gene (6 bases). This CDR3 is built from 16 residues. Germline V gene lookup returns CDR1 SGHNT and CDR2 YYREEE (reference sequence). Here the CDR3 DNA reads TGCGCCAGCAGCTTGGCGACGCAGGGGCCGGGCTATGGCTACACCTTC. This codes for CASSLATQGPGYGYTF.

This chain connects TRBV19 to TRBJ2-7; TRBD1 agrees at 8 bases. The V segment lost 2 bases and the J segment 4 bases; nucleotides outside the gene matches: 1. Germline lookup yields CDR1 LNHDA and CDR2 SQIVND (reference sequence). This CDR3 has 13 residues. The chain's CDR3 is CASSINRGYEQYF. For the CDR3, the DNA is TGTGCCAGTAGTATAAACAGGGGGTACGAGCAGTACTTC.

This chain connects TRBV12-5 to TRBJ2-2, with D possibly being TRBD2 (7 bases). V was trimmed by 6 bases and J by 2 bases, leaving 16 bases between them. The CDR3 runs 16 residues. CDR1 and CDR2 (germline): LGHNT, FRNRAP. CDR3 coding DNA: TGTGCTAGTGGCTATAGCAGGGGACTAAACACCGGGGAGCTGTTTTTT. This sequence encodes CASGYSRGLNTGELFF.

DNA of the CDR3: TGTGCCAGCAGTGGGGCGGGATTCACCGGGGAGCTGTTTTTT. Residues: CASSGAGFTGELFF. The J gene is TRBJ2-2, the V gene TRBV2, with D tentatively TRBD2 (6 bases). V was pared by 4 bases and J by 4 bases, with 10 bases between. The CDR3 totals 14 residues. Germline V lookup: CDR1 SNHLY, CDR2 FYNNEI.

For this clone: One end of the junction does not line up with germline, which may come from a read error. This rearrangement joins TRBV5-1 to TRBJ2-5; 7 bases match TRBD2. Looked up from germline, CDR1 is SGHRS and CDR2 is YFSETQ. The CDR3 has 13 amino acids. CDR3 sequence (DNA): TGCGCCAGCAGCTTGGGGGGGGGAGAGGCCCAGTACTTC. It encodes CASSLGGGEAQYF.

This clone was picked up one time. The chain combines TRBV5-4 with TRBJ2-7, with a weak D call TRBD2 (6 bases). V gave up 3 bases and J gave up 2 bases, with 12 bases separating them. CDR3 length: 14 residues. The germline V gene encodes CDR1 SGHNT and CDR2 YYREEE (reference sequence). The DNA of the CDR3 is TGTGCCAGCAGCTCCGGCGGGGTCCCCTACGAGCAGTACTTC. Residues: CASSSGGVPYEQYF.

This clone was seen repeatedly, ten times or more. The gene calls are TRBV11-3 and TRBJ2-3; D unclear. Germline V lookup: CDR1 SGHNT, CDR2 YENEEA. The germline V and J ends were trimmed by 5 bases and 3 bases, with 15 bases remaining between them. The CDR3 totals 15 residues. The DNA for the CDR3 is TGTGCCAGCAGCCGCTCCCCCCTTCAGACAGATACGCAGTATTTT. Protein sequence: CASSRSPLQTDTQYF.